This passage covers 9 T cell receptor beta chains from one sample sequenced in a study of blood T cell repertoires in COVID-19. Repertoires were generated with immunoSEQ multiplex PCR, while TCRdb's copy carries only in-frame clones and drops some. The sample consists of around 56,000 clones, 89% of them appearing once. Input material: peripheral blood. These receptors were collected from a human donor in a cohort sampled during active COVID-19.

This chain joins TRBV5-4 and TRBJ2-5, with 10 bases aligning to TRBD2. J lost 5 bases, V lost 4 bases, and 14 bases had no gene match. CDR3 size: 17 residues. The germline V gene has CDR1 SGHNT and CDR2 YYREEE (reference sequence). CDR3 sequence: CASSPYTSGGAAETQYF. The CDR3 DNA reads as TGTGCCAGCAGCCCTTACACCAGCGGGGGGGCCGCGGAGACCCAGTACTTC.

This clone was seen a single time. V usage is TRBV19 and J usage is TRBJ1-6; perhaps TRBD1 as D (5 bases). This CDR3 contains 13 residues. Trimming pared 5 bases from V and 9 bases from J, leaving 11 bases between. The germline V gene encodes CDR1 LNHDA and CDR2 SQIVND (reference sequence). CDR3 in DNA: TGTGCCAGTAGTTACGATAGGGGTTCACCCCTCCACTTT. Translation: CASSYDRGSPLHF.

This clone has a handful of counts. The chain couples TRBV6-2 or TRBV6-3 to TRBJ1-5, with TRBD1 matching 10 bases. Unmatched junction bases numbered 11, after V lost 6 bases and J lost 3 bases. This CDR3 spans 17 amino acids. Germline CDR1 is MNHEY and CDR2 is SVGEGT. Here the CDR3 reads CASSPLGQGLFNQPQHF. CDR3 DNA: TGTGCCAGCAGCCCATTGGGACAGGGGCTTTTCAATCAGCCCCAGCATTTT.

The chain couples TRBV7-9 to TRBJ1-1; D gene unclear. The CDR3 extends over 14 amino acids. Germline V lookup: CDR1 SEHNR, CDR2 FQNEAQ (reference sequence). V shed 2 bases and J shed 1 base, with 8 bases lying between them. The CDR3 sequence is CASSLLSGNTEAFF. The CDR3 bases are TGTGCCAGCAGCTTACTATCTGGGAACACTGAAGCTTTCTTT.

This clone was detected once. The V call is TRBV6-6, the J call TRBJ1-2; D remains unclear. The CDR3 has 14 amino acids. The V and J ends lost 0 bases and 8 bases respectively, with 13 bases between them. From germline, CDR1 is MNHNY and CDR2 SVGAGI (reference sequence). CDR3 nucleotides: TGTGCCAGCAGTTACTCGGTTCCGGAACAGGGCTACACCTTC. Its translation: CASSYSVPEQGYTF.

The J gene is TRBJ2-3, the V gene TRBV30; D ambiguous. CDR1 is GTSNPN, CDR2 SVGIG, per germline (reference sequence). This CDR3 contains 11 residues. Trimming cost V 4 bases and J 7 bases, with 9 bases left between them. The CDR3 coding sequence is TGTGCCTGGACCTCGGGTAATACGCAGTATTTT. This gives the protein CAWTSGNTQYF.

This clone was recorded a few times. The chain carries TRBV10-3 and TRBJ2-1; 9 nucleotides agree with TRBD2. Germline V gene data show CDR1 as ENHRY and CDR2 as SYGVKD. The CDR3 is 17 residues long. Trimming at V came to 0 bases and at J to 7 bases, leaving 10 bases not matched to a gene. CDR3 residues: CAISESRASGDRNEQFF. CDR3 DNA: TGTGCCATCAGTGAGTCGAGGGCTAGCGGGGACAGAAATGAGCAGTTCTTC.

The rearrangement joins TRBV9 to TRBJ1-2, with a tentative D call TRBD1 (6 bases). Trimming cost V 8 bases and J 1 base, with 12 bases left between them. Germline V lookup: CDR1 SGDLS, CDR2 YYNGEE. This CDR3 is 13 amino acids long. CDR3 loop: CASSDSFNYGYTF. The CDR3 DNA reads as TGTGCCAGTTCGGACAGTTTTAACTATGGCTACACCTTC.

The rearrangement links TRBV7-2 to TRBJ2-7; 12 bases are shared with TRBD2. The V gene's germline CDR1 is SGHTA and CDR2 FQGNSA. CDR3 length: 16 residues. The junction had 5 bases not matched to a gene; V was cut back by 1 base and J by 4 bases. CDR3: CASSLGGGLAGYEQYF. The CDR3 coding sequence is TGTGCCAGCAGCTTAGGCGGAGGACTAGCGGGGTACGAGCAGTACTTC.